Described below is a single T cell receptor beta chain sequence and its context. Its antigen is unknown. This sample was taken from a study of CD8+ T cells in alopecia areata. Overall study context: The study gave treated patients oral tofacitinib at 5 to 10 mg twice daily. Treatment with tofacitinib (6 to 18 months) was followed by 6 months off drug.

Samples from alopecia areata patients were lesional scalp punch biopsies and peripheral blood. Regarding the study as a whole: Relative to mice, TCR sharing across patients was less clear, a difference possibly HLA-related.

V shed 4 bases and J shed 7 bases, with 8 bases lying between them. Germline V gene lookup returns CDR1 SGHNT and CDR2 YYREEE (reference sequence). This CDR3 comprises 11 residues. After isolation, RNA underwent reverse transcription to generate cDNA as the sequencing template. Assay: immunoSEQ multiplex PCR; the TCRdb copy retains only in-frame clones and omits some. This table holds approximately 57,000 clones, around 96% found once. The TCR sequence derives from a human donor with alopecia areata. The source was CD8+ T cells sorted from blood, collected at week 0. The chain combines TRBV5-4 with TRBJ1-1; D uncertain. The CDR3 region is CASSEGLEAFF. The CDR3, as DNA: TGTGCCAGCAGCGAGGGCCTTGAAGCTTTCTTT.